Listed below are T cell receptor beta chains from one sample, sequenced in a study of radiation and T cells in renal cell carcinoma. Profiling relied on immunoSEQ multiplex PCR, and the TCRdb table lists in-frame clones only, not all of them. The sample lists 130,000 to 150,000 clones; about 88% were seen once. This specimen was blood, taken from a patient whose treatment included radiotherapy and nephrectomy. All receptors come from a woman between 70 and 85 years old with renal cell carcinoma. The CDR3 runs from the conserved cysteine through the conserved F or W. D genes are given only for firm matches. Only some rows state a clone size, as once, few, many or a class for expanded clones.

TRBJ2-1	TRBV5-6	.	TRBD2	TGTGCCAGCGCACCCGAACCAGCGGGGGGGCCTAATGAGCAGTTCTTC	CASAPEPAGGPNEQFF
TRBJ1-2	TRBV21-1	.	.	.	CASSKDAALYGCYTF
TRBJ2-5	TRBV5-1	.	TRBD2	TGCGCCAGCAGCTTGGGACTAGCAGAGACCCAGTACTTC	CASSLGLAETQYF
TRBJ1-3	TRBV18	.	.	TGTGCCAGCTCACCTCTCCAAGATGGAAACACCATATATTTT	CASSPLQDGNTIYF
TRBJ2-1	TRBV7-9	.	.	TGTGCCAGCAGGGGGGGATCTAATGAGCAGTTCTTC	CASRGGSNEQFF
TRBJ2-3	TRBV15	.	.	TGTGCCACCAGCAGAGATGGCCTAACCACAGATACGCAGTATTTT	CATSRDGLTTDTQYF
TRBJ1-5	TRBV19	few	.	TGTGCCAGTAGCCTAGGGACCGCGGATCAGCCCCAGCATTTT	CASSLGTADQPQHF
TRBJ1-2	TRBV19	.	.	TGTGCCAGTAGTCGCCTTGAGCTTCGGGGCTACACCTTC	CASSRLELRGYTF
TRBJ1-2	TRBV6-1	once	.	TGTGCCAGCAGTGAACGGCGGGGCTATGGCTACACCTTC	CASSERRGYGYTF
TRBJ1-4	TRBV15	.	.	TGTGCCACCAGCGCCCGAGGGGGAAAGGGTGAAAAACTGTTTTTT	CATSARGGKGEKLFF
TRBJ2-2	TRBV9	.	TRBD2	TGTGCCAGCAGCGTAGTCCCCCGGGGCGGGGGGAATACCGGGGAGCTGTTTTTT	CASSVVPRGGGNTGELFF
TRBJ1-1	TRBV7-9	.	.	TGTGCCAGCAGCCGTCGGGGGGCACTGAACACTGAAGCTTTCTTT	CASSRRGALNTEAFF
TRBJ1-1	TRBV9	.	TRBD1	TGTGCCAGCAGCGATCGACAGGGGGCGAACACTGAAGCTTTCTTT	CASSDRQGANTEAFF
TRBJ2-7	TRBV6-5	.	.	TGTGCCAGCAGAGATTGGACCTACGAGCAGTACTTC	CASRDWTYEQYF
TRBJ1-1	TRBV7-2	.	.	TGTGCCAGCAGCTCACAGGGATCTGAAGCTTTCTTT	CASSSQGSEAFF
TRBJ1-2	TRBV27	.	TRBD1	TGTGCCAGCAGTTTAAGTGTACAGGGGGCTGGCTACACCTTC	CASSLSVQGAGYTF
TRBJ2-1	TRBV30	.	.	TGTGCCTGGAGTCTAAGAGGCGCTGAGCAGTTCTTC	CAWSLRGAEQFF
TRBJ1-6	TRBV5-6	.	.	TGTGCCAGCAGCTTGGAGACCTGGGGGAGCTCCTATAATTCACCCCTCCACTTT	CASSLETWGSSYNSPLHF
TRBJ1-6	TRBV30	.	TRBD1	TGTGCCGGGGCGGGACAGTATAATTCACCCCTCCACTTT	CAGAGQYNSPLHF
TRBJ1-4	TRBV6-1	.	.	TGTGCCAGCAGTGAATTAACGGCAGGCTGGGGAACTAATGAAAAACTGTTTTTT	CASSELTAGWGTNEKLFF
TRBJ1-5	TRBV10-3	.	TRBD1	TGTGCCATCAGTGAGTCAGGGGGCGGACTTAGCAATCAGCCCCAGCATTTT	CAISESGGGLSNQPQHF
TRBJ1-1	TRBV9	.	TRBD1	TGTGCCAGCACCCGTGGACAGGGAGATGTGGCTTTCTTT	CASTRGQGDVAFF
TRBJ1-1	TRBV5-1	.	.	TGCGCCAGCAGGCGTGTGGGACGGAACACTGAAGCTTTCTTT	CASRRVGRNTEAFF